The 21 T cell receptor beta chains reported below all come from one sample, sequenced in a study of cytomegalovirus exposure and HLA in healthy donors (TCRdb year 2017). Libraries were built with the immunoSEQ multiplex PCR assay. For the multiplex PCR, a mixture combining 60 forward primers for TCR Vbeta segments and 13 reverse primers for TCR Jbeta segments was used. The clones in this table, taken by TCRdb from immuneACCESS, are in-frame only. Not every clone is retained; where verified, under half of the shortfall comes from an unresolved V gene, and the cause of the rest is unknown. This sample gives fewer than 110,000 clones in total; around three quarters of them show up just once. The ten top clones hold 7.8% of the sample. Source material: PBMCs. These TCRs come from a man aged 25 to 40 in good health and CMV-seronegative.

The V call is TRBV5-1, the J call TRBJ2-7, with TRBD1 matching over 10 bases. The germline V gene encodes CDR1 SGHRS and CDR2 YFSETQ. The CDR3 has 15 amino acids. Trimming took 5 bases from V and 0 from J; bases not matched to a gene: 5. The CDR3 DNA follows: TGCGCCAGCAGACCGGGACAGGGGAGCTCCTACGAGCAGTACTTC. Amino acid sequence: CASRPGQGSSYEQYF.

This chain joins TRBV4-1 and TRBJ1-5; TRBD1 matches at 10 bases. After removal of 1 base from V and 6 bases from J, the junction contained 15 bases not matched to a gene. The CDR3 covers 19 residues. Germline CDR1 and CDR2: MGHRA and YSYEKL. The CDR3 spells CASSQVRVGGTGAGQPQHF. The CDR3 nucleotides are TGCGCCAGCAGCCAAGTTCGGGTAGGGGGGACAGGGGCAGGTCAGCCCCAGCATTTT.

The V gene is TRBV7-9, the J gene TRBJ2-5; 9 bases map to TRBD1. Losses at the gene ends were 6 bases for V and 5 bases for J; bases not matched to a gene: 7. Germline V gene lookup returns CDR1 SEHNR and CDR2 FQNEAQ (reference sequence). This CDR3 region has 14 residues. The CDR3 DNA reads as TGTGCCAGCAGAGCGACAGGGGGAGGGGAGACCCAGTACTTC. Translation: CASRATGGGETQYF.

The V and J genes are TRBV19 and TRBJ1-2, with 8 bases aligning to TRBD1. This CDR3 is built from 16 residues. Germline CDR1 is LNHDA and CDR2 is SQIVND (reference sequence). Losses at the gene ends were 6 bases for V and 5 bases for J; bases not matched to a gene: 14. This chain's CDR3 is CASSESDTGGRYGYTF. CDR3 DNA: TGTGCCAGTAGCGAATCGGACACAGGGGGACGGTATGGCTACACCTTC.

V gene TRBV5-7 combines with J gene TRBJ2-4; 12 bases fit TRBD2. TRBV5-7 is filed as an ORF, its function uncertain. CDR3 length: 18 amino acids. Trimming at V came to 0 bases and at J to 0 bases, leaving 4 bases not matched to a gene. The CDR3 DNA reads TGTGCCAGCAGCTTGGGGACTAGCGGGGTACTAGCCAAAAACATTCAGTACTTC. Protein: CASSLGTSGVLAKNIQYF.

The rearrangement joins TRBV6-1 to TRBJ1-4; 8 bases match TRBD1. Germline trimming cut 1 base from V and 5 bases from J; bases unmatched to any gene: 3. The length of the CDR3 is 15 residues. The germline V gene has CDR1 MNHNS and CDR2 SASEGT. The CDR3 nucleotides read TGTGCCAGCAGTGAAGGGACAGGGAGGAATGAAAAACTGTTTTTT. Translating gives CASSEGTGRNEKLFF.

V and J are TRBV2 and TRBJ1-2, with 8 bases aligning to TRBD1. V lost 4 bases, J lost 4 bases, and 8 bases stayed unmatched. The CDR3 spans 15 residues. Germline lookup yields CDR1 SNHLY and CDR2 FYNNEI. This CDR3 is CASSGGQVSVYGYTF. The CDR3 coding sequence is TGTGCCAGCAGTGGGGGACAGGTCTCGGTCTATGGCTACACCTTC.

The chain couples TRBV5-1 to TRBJ2-7; 9 positions match TRBD1. This CDR3 is 14 amino acids long. The germline gives CDR1 SGHRS, CDR2 YFSETQ. With 3 bases clipped from V and 5 bases from J, the junction kept 6 bases outside the gene matches. CDR3 bases: TGCGCCAGCAGCTCAACAGGGGGCTCTAACGAGCAGTACTTC. It specifies CASSSTGGSNEQYF.

This clone appeared once. The chain combines TRBV27 with TRBJ2-7; 8 bases match TRBD1. V dropped 8 bases and J dropped 4; count of bases not matched to a gene: 13. The CDR3 is 15 amino acids. Germline V gene data show CDR1 as MNHEY and CDR2 as SMNVEV (reference sequence). The CDR3 reads CASRALGTGSYEQYF. CDR3 in DNA: TGTGCCAGCCGCGCCCTCGGGACAGGTAGTTACGAGCAGTACTTC.

V is TRBV11-3 and J is TRBJ1-6, with a weak D call TRBD1 (5 bases). The CDR3 consists of 14 residues. V was cut by 3 bases and J by 11 bases, with 14 bases left in between. Germline V CDR1 and CDR2: SGHNT, YENEEA. The chain's CDR3 is CASSLGTGGAPLHF. The DNA for the CDR3 is TGTGCCAGCAGCTTGGGGACGGGGGGAGCACCCCTCCACTTT. Full variable domain (remainder filled in from reference TRBV11-3 and TRBJ1-6): EAGVVQSPRYKIIEKKQPVAFWCNPISGHNTLYWYLQNLGQGPELLIRYENEEAVDDSQLPKDRFSAERLKGVDSTLKIQPAELGDSAVYLCASSLGTGGAPLHFGNGTRLTVT.

The J gene is TRBJ1-2, the V gene TRBV27, with 7 nucleotides matching TRBD1. V was pared by 6 bases and J by 0 bases, with 4 bases of the junction left unmatched. The CDR3 length is 14 residues. The germline CDR1 and CDR2 sequences are MNHEY and SMNVEV (reference sequence). This CDR3 is CASRLGQTNYGYTF. CDR3 nucleotides: TGTGCCAGCAGGCTGGGACAGACTAACTATGGCTACACCTTC.

The CDR3 region has the DNA TGTGCCAGCAGCTCCGGGACTAGTGGTGAGCAGTTCTTC. This encodes CASSSGTSGEQFF. The chain uses TRBV9 and TRBJ2-1, with 8 positions matching TRBD2. Trimming took 4 bases from V and 9 from J; bases not matched to a gene: 6. The CDR3 has 13 residues. The germline gives CDR1 SGDLS, CDR2 YYNGEE. The whole variable domain, remainder taken from reference TRBV9 and TRBJ2-1, is DSGVTQTPKHLITATGQRVTLRCSPRSGDLSVYWYQQSLDQGLQFLIQYYNGEERAKGNILERFSAQQFPDLHSELNLSSLELGDSALYFCASSSGTSGEQFFGPGTRLTVL.

The chain joins TRBV6-1 to TRBJ2-7; the D is unclear. The CDR3 has 14 amino acids. Trimming left V 3 bases short and J 3 bases short, with 12 bases between. CDR1 and CDR2 (germline): MNHNS, SASEGT. CDR3 nucleotides: TGTGCCAGCAGTGACCCTATTCGGAGCTACGAGCAGTACTTC. Translating it yields CASSDPIRSYEQYF.

The chain combines TRBV5-1 with TRBJ2-3, with 8 bases lining up with TRBD2. The germline CDR1 and CDR2 sequences are SGHRS and YFSETQ. CDR3 length equals 15 residues. V dropped 3 bases and J dropped 4; count of bases not matched to a gene: 7. In DNA form, the CDR3 reads TGCGCCAGCAGCTCCGCCGGACTAGCACCAGATACGCAGTATTTT. Encoded protein: CASSSAGLAPDTQYF.

A few counts support this clone. The chain carries TRBV5-1 and TRBJ2-7, with TRBD1 matching 9 bases. Germline lookup yields CDR1 SGHRS and CDR2 YFSETQ. This CDR3 region has 14 residues. Germline trimming cut 4 bases from V and 1 base from J; bases unmatched to any gene: 3. CDR3 coding DNA: TGCGCCAGCAGCCCGGGACAGGGATCCTACGAGCAGTACTTC. Protein sequence: CASSPGQGSYEQYF.

V and J are TRBV19 and TRBJ2-7; TRBD2 is a possible D gene (5 bases). This CDR3 is built from 14 residues. V lost 4 bases and J 7 bases, leaving 17 bases between the germline ends. Germline CDR1 reads LNHDA; CDR2 reads SQIVND (reference sequence). The CDR3 nucleotides are TGTGCCAGTAGTAAAGAGGGAGAACGGCGAGAGCAGTACTTC. Its protein is CASSKEGERREQYF.

The V call is TRBV27, the J call TRBJ1-2, with unresolved D. This CDR3 contains 15 residues. Germline loops: CDR1 MNHEY, CDR2 SMNVEV (reference sequence). The germline V and J ends were trimmed by 2 bases and 7 bases, with 17 bases remaining between them. This CDR3 is CASSLRLGPGCGYTF. CDR3 coding DNA: TGTGCCAGCAGTTTACGCCTTGGCCCCGGGTGTGGCTACACCTTC.

This clone has only one observation. One end of the junction varies from germline; a read error may be responsible. The CDR3 DNA sequence: TGTGCCGGCAGACAGGGGGCAATGACCGGGGAGCTGTTTTTT. Its translation: CAGRQGAMTGELFF. V and J are TRBV2 and TRBJ2-2; 10 bases line up with TRBD1. Germline V lookup: CDR1 SNHLY, CDR2 FYNNEI. CDR3 size: 14 residues.

The rearrangement links TRBV12-2 to TRBJ2-3; TRBD2 is taken as the D call from the table, unchecked against the DNA. TRBV12-2 is classified as a pseudogene. The CDR3 loop spans 14 amino acids. The CDR3 DNA sequence: TGTGCAAGTCGCTTCCACACGGGAACAGATACGCAGTATTTT. Protein product: CASRFHTGTDTQYF.

The chain joins TRBV9 to TRBJ2-2, with 12 bases aligning to TRBD1. The J segment lost 0 bases and the V segment lost 4 bases, leaving 7 bases of the junction unmatched. Germline loops: CDR1 SGDLS, CDR2 YYNGEE. This CDR3 contains 18 residues. In DNA form, the CDR3 reads TGTGCCAGCAGCCCCGTCGGGACAGGGGGCCCGAACACCGGGGAGCTGTTTTTT. Translating gives CASSPVGTGGPNTGELFF.

The rearrangement links TRBV27 to TRBJ2-5, with unresolved D. The CDR3 is 13 residues long. Germline V gene sequence: CDR1 MNHEY, CDR2 SMNVEV (reference sequence). Trimming took off 5 bases at V and 5 bases at J, with 12 bases between the two ends. The CDR3 DNA reads as TGTGCCAGCAGTGCTAGTTTTCAGGAGACCCAGTACTTC. As protein: CASSASFQETQYF.